This paragraph reports one TCR beta chain. This clone appeared a few times. The antigen it recognizes is unknown. No base quality values were provided; no much bigger clone lies one nucleotide off. Trimming removed 0 bases from V and 3 bases from J, leaving 13 bases between the germline ends. From the germline V gene, CDR1 is SGHDT and CDR2 is YYEEEE. The CDR3 starts with the cysteine, ends with the phenylalanine, and has 15 residues. The sequence is cut down to CDR3 DNA, 45 bases in frame from base 1. The data originate from a study of T cell responses to AZD1222 COVID-19 vaccine (dated by TCRdb to the early 2020s). In the study overall: AZD1222 recipients whose second dose came at about 4 weeks and those whose second dose came at about 12 weeks were combined into one group, since spike-specific TCR depth and breadth did not differ between the two schedules. A total of 233 trial participants underwent TCR sequencing, of whom 207 had received two doses of AZD1222 and around 26 had received two doses of the MenACWY control vaccine. Trial participants were enrolled by age into 18-55, 56-69 and 70-plus year subgroups, with around 150, 28 and 57 TCR-sequenced participants respectively.

The full study reports these points: Reportedly, almost half of the unique spike-specific TCRs recognized epitopes lying outside the regions that are mutated in the B.1.351 and B.1.1.7 variants. Most participants were white British and females outnumbered males, and the authors suggested that clonal diversity may have been underestimated. In the small 56-69-year group, the increase in depth fell short of significance, most likely because of low power. No day 14 peak-response samples were available, so repertoires were characterized only after the peak T cell response. The whole spike protein was spanned by vaccine-associated CD4 TCRs, and dominant responses were seen in regions 160-218 and 743-854. Only five to seven AZD1222 recipients were SARS-CoV-2 seropositive at baseline, limiting conclusions about previously exposed vaccinees. After two AZD1222 doses, both the breadth and the depth of spike-specific TCRs were significantly higher than at day 0 and than in MenACWY recipients.

The CDR3 regions of human TCRbeta chains were analyzed by immunosequencing. In the source study's methods: TCRs in the repertoires were compared against a reference library of SARS-CoV-2-specific TCRs that had been generated with the MIRA antigen-specificity platform. Breadth was defined as the fraction of unique TCRs that were SARS-CoV-2-associated, and depth was defined as the fraction of total T cells that were SARS-CoV-2-associated. Using the MIRA data, each spike-specific TCR was assigned both to the spike region to which the TCR was reactive and to a CD4 or CD8 class. Log10-transformed breadth and depth values were compared by one-way ANOVA with Sidak's multiple comparisons tests. As stored in TCRdb, this immuneACCESS dataset retains in-frame rearrangements with V and J assigned. A fraction of the clones does not appear; measured against another copy, unresolved V genes explain less than half of the discrepancy, and the remainder lacks a known reason. V and J calls and clone size are copied from that table; D and trimming were computed from the DNA. Here the sample has some 180,000 clones; more than 80% occur a single time. The ten largest clones add up to roughly 6% of the sample.

The time point label on this specimen signifies: baseline before first vaccination. Vaccinee samples came from UK trials COV001 and COV002, including a single-blind randomized controlled phase 2/3 trial of AZD1222 (ChAdOx1 nCoV-19) in healthy adults. For TCRbeta chain sequencing, PBMC samples from trial participants were taken at day 0 and at day 28 after the second dose. The starting material was peripheral blood, obtained on day 0 of AZD1222 vaccination. This chain is built from TRBV5-6 and TRBJ2-7; the D gene is possibly TRBD1, with 5 bases matching. The sequence was collected from an adult in good health. The CDR3 amino acid sequence is: CASSLGVGVGYEQYF. DNA sequence: TGTGCCAGCAGCTTGGGTGTAGGGGTCGGCTACGAGCAGTACTTC. Full variable domain (CDR3 extended with the reference TRBV5-6 and TRBJ2-7 proteins): DAGVTQSPTHLIKTRGQQVTLRCSPKSGHDTVSWYQQALGQGPQFIFQYYEEEERQRGNFPDRFSGHQFPNYSSELNVNALLLGDSALYLCASSLGVGVGYEQYFGPGTRLTVT.